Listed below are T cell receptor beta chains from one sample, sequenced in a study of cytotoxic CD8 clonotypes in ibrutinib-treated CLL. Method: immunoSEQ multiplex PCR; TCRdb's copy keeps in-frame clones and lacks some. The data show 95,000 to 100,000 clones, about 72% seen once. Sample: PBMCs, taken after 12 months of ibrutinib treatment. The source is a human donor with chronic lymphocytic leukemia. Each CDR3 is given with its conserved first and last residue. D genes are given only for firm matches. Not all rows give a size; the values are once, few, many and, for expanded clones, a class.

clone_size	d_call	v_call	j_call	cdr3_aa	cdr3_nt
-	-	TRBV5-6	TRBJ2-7	CASSFQDSAYEQYF	TGTGCCAGCAGCTTCCAGGACTCAGCCTACGAGCAGTACTTC
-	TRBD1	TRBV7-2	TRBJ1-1	CASSLETGALRREAFF	TGTGCCAGCAGCTTAGAGACAGGGGCCCTGCGTAGGGAAGCTTTCTTT
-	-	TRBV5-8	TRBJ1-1	CASSHPGSSEAFF	TGTGCCAGCAGCCATCCGGGGTCGTCTGAAGCTTTCTTT
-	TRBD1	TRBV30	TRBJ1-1	CAWNLPGQGVSKNTEAFF	TGTGCCTGGAACTTACCGGGACAGGGGGTTTCTAAGAACACTGAAGCTTTCTTT
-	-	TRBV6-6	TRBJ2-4	CASSYASGAKNIQYF	TGTGCCAGCAGTTACGCCAGCGGAGCCAAAAACATTCAGTACTTC
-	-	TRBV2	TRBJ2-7	CASSLGRGYEQYF	TGTGCCAGCAGCCTAGGACGGGGCTACGAGCAGTACTTC
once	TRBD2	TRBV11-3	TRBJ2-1	CASSLVGTTSVMNEQFF	TGTGCCAGCAGCTTAGTGGGGACTACTAGTGTTATGAATGAGCAGTTCTTC
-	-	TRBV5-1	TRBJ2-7	CASSLAWGRTNYEQYF	TGCGCCAGCAGCTTGGCCTGGGGCAGAACAAACTACGAGCAGTACTTC
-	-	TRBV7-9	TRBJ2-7	CASSQDRSYEQYF	TGCGCCAGCAGCCAGGACCGCTCCTACGAGCAGTACTTC
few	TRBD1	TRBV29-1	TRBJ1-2	CSVPHRGFEYGYTF	TGCAGCGTACCGCACAGGGGGTTTGAGTATGGCTACACCTTC
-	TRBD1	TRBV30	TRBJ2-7	CAWDREAGSYEQYF	TGTGCCTGGGACAGGGAAGCTGGCTCCTACGAGCAGTACTTC
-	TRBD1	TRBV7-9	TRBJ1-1	CASSPSAGQRASEAFF	TGTGCCAGCAGCCCCTCCGCGGGACAGAGGGCTTCTGAAGCTTTCTTT
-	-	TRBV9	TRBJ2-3	CASSTGNTDTQYF	TGTGCCAGCAGCACCGGGAACACAGATACGCAGTATTTT
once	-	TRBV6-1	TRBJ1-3	CASIADSGNTIYF	TGTGCCAGCATCGCGGACTCTGGAAACACCATATATTTT
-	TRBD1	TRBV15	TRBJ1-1	CATSGGGQGSTEAFF	TGTGCCACCAGCGGGGGGGGACAGGGGAGCACTGAAGCTTTCTTT
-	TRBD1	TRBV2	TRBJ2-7	CASSWTGNVDEQYF	TGTGCCAGCAGTTGGACAGGGAACGTGGACGAGCAGTACTTC
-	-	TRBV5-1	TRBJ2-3	CASSLGAGQIPSTDTQYF	TGCGCCAGCAGCTTGGGTGCTGGGCAGATACCTAGCACAGATACGCAGTATTTT
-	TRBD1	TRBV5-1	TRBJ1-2	CASSLDRGSAAF	TGCGCCAGCAGCTTGGACAGGGGTTCGGCAGCCTTC
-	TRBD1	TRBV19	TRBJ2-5	CASGGQGQETQYF	TGTGCCAGTGGGGGACAGGGCCAAGAGACCCAGTACTTC
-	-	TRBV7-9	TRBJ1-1	CASSLSQGITEAFF	TGTGCCAGCAGCTTATCCCAGGGGATCACTGAAGCTTTCTTT
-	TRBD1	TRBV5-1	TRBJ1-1	CASSADRGISMNTEAFF	TGCGCCAGCAGTGCGGACAGGGGTATTTCGATGAACACTGAAGCTTTCTTT
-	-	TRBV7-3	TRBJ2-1	CASSFSGGTYNEQFF	TGTGCCAGCAGCTTTTCTGGAGGTACCTACAATGAGCAGTTCTTC
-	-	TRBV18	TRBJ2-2	CASSPQGNTGELFF	TGTGCCAGCTCACCACAGGGGAACACCGGGGAGCTGTTTTTT
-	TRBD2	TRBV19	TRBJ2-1	CASSISGGNNEQFF	TGTGCCAGTAGTATAAGCGGGGGGAACAATGAGCAGTTCTTC
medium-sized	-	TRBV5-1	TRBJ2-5	CASSSRPGPPPETQYF	TGCGCCAGCAGCTCTCGCCCGGGACCTCCCCCGGAGACCCAGTACTTC
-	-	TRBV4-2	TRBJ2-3	CASSQDTDTQYF	TGTGCCAGCAGCCAAGATACAGATACGCAGTATTTT
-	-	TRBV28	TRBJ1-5	CASSPLAPNNQPQHF	TGTGCCAGCAGTCCACTCGCTCCGAACAATCAGCCCCAGCATTTT
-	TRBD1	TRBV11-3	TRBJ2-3	CASSPRDRYADTQYF	TGTGCCAGCAGCCCCCGGGACAGGTATGCAGATACGCAGTATTTT
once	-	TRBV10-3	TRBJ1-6	CAISAQGLGSPLHF	TGTGCCATCAGTGCCCAGGGCCTTGGGTCACCCCTCCACTTT
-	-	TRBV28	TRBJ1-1	CASSPGVGVSNTEAFF	TGTGCCAGCAGTCCAGGGGTTGGTGTTTCGAACACTGAAGCTTTCTTT
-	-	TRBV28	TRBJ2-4	CASSLVQGGRGDIQYF	TGTGCCAGCAGTTTGGTGCAGGGTGGACGCGGGGACATTCAGTACTTC
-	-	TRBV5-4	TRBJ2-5	CASSQDRVETQYF	TGCGCCAGCAGCCAAGATAGGGTGGAGACCCAGTACTTC
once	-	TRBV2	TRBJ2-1	CASRSSGYNEQFF	TGTGCCAGCAGGAGTAGCGGCTACAATGAGCAGTTCTTC
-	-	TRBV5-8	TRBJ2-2	CASSLALGNTGELFF	TGTGCCAGCAGCTTGGCCTTGGGGAACACCGGGGAGCTGTTTTTT
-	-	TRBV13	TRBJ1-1	CASSLIQGEAFF	TGTGCCAGCAGCTTAATACAGGGAGAAGCTTTCTTT
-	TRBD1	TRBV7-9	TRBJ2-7	CASSSDRGPNFYEQYF	TGTGCCAGCAGCTCAGACAGGGGCCCAAATTTCTACGAGCAGTACTTC
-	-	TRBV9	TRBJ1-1	CASSALPMNTEAFF	TGTGCCAGCAGCGCATTACCTATGAACACTGAAGCTTTCTTT
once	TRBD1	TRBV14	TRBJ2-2	CASSPFTGGYTGELFF	TGTGCCAGCAGTCCTTTCACAGGGGGCTACACCGGGGAGCTGTTTTTT
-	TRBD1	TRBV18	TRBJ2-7	CASSPLLGTGEGEQYF	TGTGCCAGCTCACCACTTTTAGGGACAGGGGAAGGAGAGCAGTACTTC
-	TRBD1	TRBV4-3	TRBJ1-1	CASSQENRGSTEAFF	TGCGCCAGCAGCCAAGAGAACAGGGGATCCACTGAAGCTTTCTTT
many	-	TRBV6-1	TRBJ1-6	CASSPSRSDSPLHF	TGTGCCAGCAGTCCTTCCCGATCAGATTCACCCCTCCACTTT